These 6 T cell receptor beta chains were all obtained from the same sample, sequenced in a study of T cell responses to AZD1222 COVID-19 vaccine. Using immunoSEQ multiplex PCR, the repertoire was profiled, and TCRdb retains in-frame clones only, with some absent. The data show 85,000 to 130,000 clones, about 90% seen once. The sample here was peripheral blood, taken on day 0 of AZD1222 vaccination. The receptors stem from an adult in good health.

The gene calls are TRBV6-1 and TRBJ2-5; 9 bases are a match to TRBD1. The germline CDR1 and CDR2 sequences are MNHNS and SASEGT. Germline trimming cut 3 bases from V and 2 bases from J; bases unmatched to any gene: 4. The CDR3 length is 15 residues. The CDR3 sequence is CASSDGTGPQETQYF. CDR3 DNA: TGTGCCAGCAGTGACGGGACAGGGCCACAAGAGACCCAGTACTTC.

The V call is TRBV18, the J call TRBJ2-7; tentatively, D is TRBD2 (7 bases). From germline, CDR1 is KGHSH and CDR2 LQKENI. There are 13 residues in the CDR3. V was cut by 5 bases and J by 3 bases, with 11 bases left in between. This CDR3 is CASSTGRDYEQYF. DNA for the CDR3: TGTGCCAGCTCAACAGGGAGGGACTACGAGCAGTACTTC.

J is TRBJ2-3 and V is TRBV7-2; D unclear. V lost 1 base and J lost 5, with 4 bases in between. CDR3 size: 12 residues. Germline lookup yields CDR1 SGHTA and CDR2 FQGNSA. The DNA for the CDR3 is TGTGCCAGCAGCTTAGGAGAAGATACGCAGTATTTT. Translation: CASSLGEDTQYF.

This clone was seen only once. Other DNA sequences in this specimen translate into the identical CDR3. V is TRBV11-2 and J is TRBJ1-2; D is ambiguous. CDR1 and CDR2 from the germline V gene are SGHAT and FQNNGV. There are 14 residues in the CDR3. V gave up 1 base and J gave up 2 bases, with 8 bases separating them. This chain's CDR3 is CASSLARGNYGYTF. CDR3 nucleotides: TGTGCCAGCAGCTTAGCCCGGGGAAACTATGGCTACACCTTC.

V gene TRBV4-2 combines with J gene TRBJ1-1, with D possibly matching TRBD1 (5 bases). Germline V gene sequence: CDR1 LGHNA, CDR2 YNFKEQ. Between the trimmed V and J ends, which lost 1 base and 6 bases, there was a span of 18 bases. This CDR3 region has 16 residues. The CDR3 region has the DNA TGTGCCAGCAGCCAAGGCTCGGGGCAGTTGTTCGCTGAAGCTTTCTTT. Amino acids: CASSQGSGQLFAEAFF.

This rearrangement joins TRBV6-2 or TRBV6-3 to TRBJ1-3; D unresolved. CDR3 length equals 15 residues. CDR1 and CDR2 (germline): MNHEY, SVGEGT. The V end was cut by 5 bases, the J end by 0 bases, with 11 bases between. The DNA for the CDR3 is TGTGCCAGCAGTCGAGACCGGGGCTCTGGAAACACCATATATTTT. It translates to CASSRDRGSGNTIYF.